Below, one T cell receptor beta chain is given with its context. What it binds is not known. This sample was included in a study of cytomegalovirus exposure and HLA in healthy donors. Whole-study findings and limits: As a later analysis revealed, most CMV-associated TCR beta chains appeared HLA-restricted. Per published accounts, TCR beta sequences correctly predicted the HLA-A and HLA-B alleles of most subjects.

PCR amplification relied on 60 Vbeta primers (plus 13 Jbeta primers). Libraries were prepared by immunoSEQ multiplex PCR; TCRdb keeps only in-frame clonotypes and omits some of them. This sample has 200,000 to 250,000 clones, with over 80% found just once. The germline V gene has CDR1 SGHVS and CDR2 FNYEAQ. This CDR3 spans 15 amino acids. V lost 4 bases to trimming and J lost 6 bases; unmatched junction nucleotides: 12. The sequencing input was PBMCs. V is TRBV7-6 and J is TRBJ2-7, with TRBD2 identical over 7 bases. This clonotype originated in a middle-aged woman in good health and CMV-seropositive. CDR3 region: CASSSRRGSAGEQYF. The CDR3 nucleotides read TGTGCCAGCAGCTCCAGGCGGGGGTCTGCTGGCGAGCAGTACTTC.